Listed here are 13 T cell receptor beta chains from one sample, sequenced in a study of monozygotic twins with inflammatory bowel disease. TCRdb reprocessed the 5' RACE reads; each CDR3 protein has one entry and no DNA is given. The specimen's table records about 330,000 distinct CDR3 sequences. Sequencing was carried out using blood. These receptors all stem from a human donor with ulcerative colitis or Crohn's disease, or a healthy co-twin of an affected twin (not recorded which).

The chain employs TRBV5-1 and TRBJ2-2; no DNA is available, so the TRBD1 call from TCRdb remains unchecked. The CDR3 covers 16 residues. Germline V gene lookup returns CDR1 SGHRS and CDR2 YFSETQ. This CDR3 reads CASSIAGTGNTGELFF.

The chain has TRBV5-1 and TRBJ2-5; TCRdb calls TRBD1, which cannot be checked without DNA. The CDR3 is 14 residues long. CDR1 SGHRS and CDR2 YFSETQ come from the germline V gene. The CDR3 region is CASSLGDSRETQYF.

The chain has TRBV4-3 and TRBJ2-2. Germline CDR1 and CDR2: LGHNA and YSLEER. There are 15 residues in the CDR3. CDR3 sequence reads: CASSHLTQNTGELFF.

The CDR3 spells CASSQVATGELFF. The chain couples TRBV3-1 to TRBJ2-2. The CDR3 runs 13 residues. The germline gives CDR1 LGHDT, CDR2 YNNKEL (reference sequence). Together with reference TRBV3-1 and TRBJ2-2, the CDR3 gives the full variable domain: DTAVSQTPKYLVTQMGNDKSIKCEQNLGHDTMYWYKQDSKKFLKIMFSYNNKELIINETVPNRFSPKSPDKAHLNLHINSLELGDSAVYFCASSQVATGELFFGEGSRLTVL.

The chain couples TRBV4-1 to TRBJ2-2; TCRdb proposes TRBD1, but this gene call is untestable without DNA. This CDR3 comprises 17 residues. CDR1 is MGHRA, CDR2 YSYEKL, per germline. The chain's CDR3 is CASSLRGVGLSTGELFF.

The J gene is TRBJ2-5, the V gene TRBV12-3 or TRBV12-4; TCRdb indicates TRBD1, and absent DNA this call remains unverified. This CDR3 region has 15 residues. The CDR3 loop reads CASSSQGTLQETQYF.

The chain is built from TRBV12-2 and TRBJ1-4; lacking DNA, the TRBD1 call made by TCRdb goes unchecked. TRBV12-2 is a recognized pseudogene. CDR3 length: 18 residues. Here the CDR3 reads CASRLARTGPATNEKLFF.

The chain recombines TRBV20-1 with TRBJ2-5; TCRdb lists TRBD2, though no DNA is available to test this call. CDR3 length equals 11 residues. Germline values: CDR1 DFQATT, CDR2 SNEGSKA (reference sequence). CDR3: CSARGRGTQYF.

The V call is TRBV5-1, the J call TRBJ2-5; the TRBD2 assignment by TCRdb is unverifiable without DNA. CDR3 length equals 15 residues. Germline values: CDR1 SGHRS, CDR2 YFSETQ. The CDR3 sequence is CASSLGPAGQETQYF.

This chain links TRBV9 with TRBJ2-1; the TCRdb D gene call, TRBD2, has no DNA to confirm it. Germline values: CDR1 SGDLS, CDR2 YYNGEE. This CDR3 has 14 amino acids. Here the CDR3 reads CAAGLAGSDNEQFF.

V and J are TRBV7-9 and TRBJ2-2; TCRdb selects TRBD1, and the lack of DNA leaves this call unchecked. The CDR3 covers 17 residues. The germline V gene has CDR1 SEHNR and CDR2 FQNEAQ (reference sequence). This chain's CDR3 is CASSLPGGEWATGELFF.

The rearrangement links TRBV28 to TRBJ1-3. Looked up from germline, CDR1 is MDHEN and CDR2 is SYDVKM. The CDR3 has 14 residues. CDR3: CASSRPSGVDTIYF.

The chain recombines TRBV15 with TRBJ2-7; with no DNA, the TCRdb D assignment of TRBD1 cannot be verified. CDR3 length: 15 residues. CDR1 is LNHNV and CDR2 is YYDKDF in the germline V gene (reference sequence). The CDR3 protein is CATSRKQGALGEQYF.